One sample yielded the 16 T cell receptor beta chains listed below, sequenced in a study of long-term antiretroviral therapy in people with HIV. Survey-level resolution applied to immunoSEQ assay v3.0. The repertoire was sequenced with immunoSEQ multiplex PCR; TCRdb's copy has only in-frame clones and lacks some. Seen here are 16,000 or so clones, roughly 95% observed once, and the top ten hold 1.4%. Sequenced here: unsorted PBMCs, sampled approximately 11 years after starting antiretroviral therapy. Receptors were obtained from a young man with HIV.

This chain links TRBV7-8 with TRBJ2-7; no clear D gene. The CDR3 extends over 13 amino acids. The V gene lost 5 bases and the J gene lost 2 bases, with 10 bases spanning the gap. Germline values: CDR1 SGHVS, CDR2 FQNEAQ. CDR3 sequence reads: CASSTESAYEQYF. The CDR3 nucleotides are TGTGCCAGCAGCACAGAGTCCGCCTACGAGCAGTACTTC.

The chain joins TRBV30 to TRBJ1-1; TRBD1 aligns across 8 bases. This CDR3 has 18 amino acids. V was pared by 0 bases and J by 1 base, with 13 bases of the junction left unmatched. Germline-derived CDR1 and CDR2 are GTSNPN and SVGIG (reference sequence). CDR3 DNA: TGTGCCTGGAGTGTAGGGGTTGGTGGAGGGACAGGGAACACTGAAGCTTTCTTT. It translates to CAWSVGVGGGTGNTEAFF.

The chain recombines TRBV6-5 with TRBJ1-1; TRBD1 aligns across 8 bases. V was clipped by 0 bases and J by 11 bases; unmatched bases: 8. Germline V lookup: CDR1 MNHEY, CDR2 SVGAGI. The CDR3 sequence is 14 residues long. Here the CDR3 reads CASSYSEGQGFAFF. The CDR3 nucleotides read TGTGCCAGCAGTTACTCCGAAGGACAGGGCTTCGCTTTCTTT.

The V call is TRBV7-8, the J call TRBJ2-1, with D tentatively TRBD2 (5 bases). This CDR3 has 16 amino acids. The germline V gene has CDR1 SGHVS and CDR2 FQNEAQ. Deletions cut 1 base from V and 9 bases from J, with 19 bases between. The CDR3 sequence: CASSLVPGLVAGEQFF. CDR3 DNA sequence: TGTGCCAGCAGCTTAGTTCCGGGATTAGTGGCGGGTGAGCAGTTCTTC.

The chain recombines TRBV4-1 with TRBJ2-1; D might be TRBD1 (5 bases). The V and J ends lost 4 bases and 8 bases respectively, with 9 bases between them. This CDR3 contains 12 residues. CDR1 and CDR2 (germline): MGHRA, YSYEKL. CDR3 coding DNA: TGCGCCAGCAGCCCACGACAGTATGAGCAGTTCTTC. This sequence encodes CASSPRQYEQFF.

The rearrangement joins TRBV12-5 to TRBJ1-2; D may be TRBD1 (6 bases). Germline V gene data show CDR1 as LGHNT and CDR2 as FRNRAP. There are 14 residues in the CDR3. V was shortened by 1 base and J by 6 bases, with 12 bases between the two germline ends. The CDR3 region has the DNA TGTGCTAGTGGTTTGGACCCAGGGGATCATGGCTACACCTTC. Amino acid sequence: CASGLDPGDHGYTF.

The chain is built from TRBV19 and TRBJ2-3; 7 bases align to TRBD1. After removal of 5 bases from V and 2 bases from J, the junction contained 7 bases not matched to a gene. Germline CDR1 LNHDA, CDR2 SQIVND (reference sequence). The CDR3 contains 15 residues. The DNA of the CDR3 is TGTGCCAGTAGTCTACGACAGGGTATCACAGATACGCAGTATTTT. Translated, it gives CASSLRQGITDTQYF.

The chain has TRBV4-1 and TRBJ1-3, with a weak D call TRBD1 (5 bases). CDR1 and CDR2 (germline): MGHRA, YSYEKL. The V end lost 1 base, the J end lost 7 bases, and 14 bases lay between the germline ends. This CDR3 is built from 15 residues. The CDR3 nucleotides read TGCGCCAGCAGCCAAGGTCGAGGGGAGCGGAACACCATATATTTT. Its protein product is CASSQGRGERNTIYF.

The J gene is TRBJ1-4, the V gene TRBV5-1, with D uncertain. In germline, CDR1 is SGHRS, CDR2 YFSETQ. The CDR3 runs to 16 residues. Trimming stripped 0 bases from V and 4 bases from J, with 13 bases between. The CDR3 DNA reads TGCGCCAGCAGCTTGGCCTCCGGGGTTAATAATGAAAAACTGTTTTTT. Protein sequence: CASSLASGVNNEKLFF.

This rearrangement joins TRBV19 to TRBJ1-1; D gene uncertain. V dropped 6 bases and J dropped 1 base, with 12 bases sitting between them. This CDR3 comprises 14 residues. Germline CDR1 is LNHDA and CDR2 is SQIVND (reference sequence). The CDR3 loop reads CASSRDLGNTEAFF. Here the CDR3 DNA reads TGTGCCAGTAGCCGCGACCTGGGGAACACTGAAGCTTTCTTT. The whole variable domain, remainder taken from reference TRBV19 and TRBJ1-1, is DGGITQSPKYLFRKEGQNVTLSCEQNLNHDAMYWYRQDPGQGLRLIYYSQIVNDFQKGDIAEGYSVSREKKESFPLTVTSAQKNPTAFYLCASSRDLGNTEAFFGQGTRLTVV.

The rearrangement uses TRBV5-4 and TRBJ2-7; TRBD2 might be the D (6 bases). Trimming stripped 1 base from V and 0 bases from J, with 14 bases between. There are 16 residues in the CDR3. Germline V gives CDR1 SGHNT, CDR2 YYREEE (reference sequence). CDR3 in DNA: TGTGCCAGCAGCTTGCGCGGGGAGCGCTCCTCCTACGAGCAGTACTTC. Translating it yields CASSLRGERSSYEQYF.

This rearrangement joins TRBV10-3 to TRBJ1-6; 9 nucleotides align to TRBD1. The CDR3 length is 14 residues. V was clipped by 5 bases and J by 10 bases; unmatched bases: 6. Germline CDR1 reads ENHRY; CDR2 reads SYGVKD. Written as DNA, the CDR3 is TGTGCCATCAGTATACGGGACAGGGAATCACCCCTCCACTTT. Translating gives CAISIRDRESPLHF.

The CDR3 region is CASSEDGAGTGELFF. The CDR3 DNA reads as TGTGCCAGCAGTGAAGACGGGGCTGGCACCGGGGAGCTGTTTTTT. V usage is TRBV6-1 and J usage is TRBJ2-2; D is possibly TRBD1 or TRBD2 (5 bases each). Germline CDR1 MNHNS, CDR2 SASEGT. CDR3 size: 15 residues. The germline V and J ends were trimmed by 1 base and 4 bases, with 10 bases remaining between them.

This clone was seen once. This rearrangement joins TRBV6-1 to TRBJ1-6; 7 bases are a match to TRBD1. CDR1 and CDR2 from the germline V gene are MNHNS and SASEGT. The CDR3 has 15 residues. With 5 bases clipped from V and 7 bases from J, the junction kept 8 bases outside the gene matches. The CDR3 DNA reads TGTGCCAGCAGTCCCCGACAGGGATCCAATTCACCCCTCCACTTT. It is translated as CASSPRQGSNSPLHF.

This clone has a handful of counts. As DNA, the CDR3 is TGTGCCAGCAGCTTTAACGGGGGGGCCCATGAGCAGTTCTTC. Protein sequence: CASSFNGGAHEQFF. The rearrangement joins TRBV7-2 to TRBJ2-1, with 8 nucleotides matching TRBD2. Germline V gene lookup returns CDR1 SGHTA and CDR2 FQGNSA. The CDR3 consists of 14 residues. After removal of 3 bases from V and 8 bases from J, the junction contained 6 bases not matched to a gene.

This chain uses TRBV6-6 with TRBJ1-4, with D maybe TRBD1 (6 bases). Germline V lookup: CDR1 MNHNY, CDR2 SVGAGI (reference sequence). V lost 0 bases to trimming and J lost 6 bases, with 14 bases between them. The CDR3 extends over 16 amino acids. The CDR3 region has the DNA TGTGCCAGCAGTTACTCGAAACAGGGTAGGGATGAAAAACTGTTTTTT. Residues: CASSYSKQGRDEKLFF.